This entry features one T cell receptor beta chain sequence. The data derive from a study of blood T cell repertoires in COVID-19. This CDR3 is 15 amino acids long. V was pared by 6 bases and J by 3 bases, with 18 bases between. Germline-derived CDR1 and CDR2 are MNHEY and SVGAGI. Libraries were prepared by immunoSEQ multiplex PCR; TCRdb keeps only in-frame clonotypes and omits some of them. The sample lists around 130,000 clones; 80% to 90% were seen once. The sequencing sample was made of peripheral blood. The chain combines TRBV6-5 with TRBJ2-7; possible D gene TRBD1, 6 bases. The receptor comes from an elderly woman with acute or convalescent COVID-19. CDR3 region: CASSLRQDPHYEQYF. DNA for the CDR3: TGTGCCAGCAGCCTCCGACAGGACCCTCACTACGAGCAGTACTTC.